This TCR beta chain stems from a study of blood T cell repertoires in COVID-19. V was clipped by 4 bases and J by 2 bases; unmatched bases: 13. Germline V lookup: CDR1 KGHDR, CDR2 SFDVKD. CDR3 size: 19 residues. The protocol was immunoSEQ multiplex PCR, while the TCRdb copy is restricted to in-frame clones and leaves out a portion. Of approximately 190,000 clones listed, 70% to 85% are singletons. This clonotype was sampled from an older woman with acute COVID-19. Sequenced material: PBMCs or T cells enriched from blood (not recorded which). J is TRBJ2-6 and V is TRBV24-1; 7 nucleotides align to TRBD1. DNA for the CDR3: TGTGCCACCAGTGACACACAATACACCGACAGGGCTGGGGCCAACGTCCTGACTTTC. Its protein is CATSDTQYTDRAGANVLTF.